This TCR beta chain is drawn from a study of T-cell reconstitution after alpha-beta-depleted transplantation in children. The V end lost 1 base, the J end lost 1 base, and 12 bases lay between the germline ends. This CDR3 is built from 15 residues. The germline gives CDR1 SGHRS, CDR2 YFSETQ. Preparation of the TCRbeta library was carried out with unique molecular identifiers. TCRdb re-called the PCR reads through MiXCR, storing one row per CDR3 protein. In the table there are a few hundred thousand distinct CDR3 sequences, 15% to 20% of which are singletons. This receptor was identified in a boy in the first two years of life who had a stem cell transplant for Wiskott-Aldrich syndrome, so the T cells may come from the graft donor. The chain carries TRBV5-1 and TRBJ2-7, with D uncertain. Material: PBMCs, mostly from graft donor cells, obtained 360 days after TCRalphabeta/CD19-depleted stem cell transplant. The CDR3 DNA reads as TGCGCCAGCAGCTTGCGGTCGGATCTTTCCTACGAGCAGTACTTC. Its translation: CASSLRSDLSYEQYF.